Shown below are 32 T cell receptor beta chains from a single sample sequenced in a study of OX40 agonist ivuxolimab in advanced cancers. The repertoire was sequenced with immunoSEQ multiplex PCR; TCRdb's copy has only in-frame clones and lacks some. The data show about 77,000 clones, roughly 90% seen once. The material was CD4+ or CD8+ T cells sorted from blood, obtained in a trial of the OX40 agonist ivuxolimab. The receptors were gathered from an adult with an advanced solid tumor such as melanoma, head and neck, liver or kidney cancer.

This chain links TRBV4-1 with TRBJ1-5; D remains unclear. This CDR3 spans 14 amino acids. Germline loops: CDR1 MGHRA, CDR2 YSYEKL. The V gene lost 4 bases and the J gene lost 7 bases, with 14 bases spanning the gap. The CDR3 loop is CASSRGRYEQPQHF. DNA for the CDR3: TGCGCCAGCAGCCGCGGACGGTATGAACAGCCCCAGCATTTT.

This chain joins TRBV29-1 and TRBJ1-1; D unresolved. CDR1 and CDR2 from the germline V gene are SQVTM and ANQGSEA. Trimming took off 6 bases at V and 0 bases at J, with 14 bases between the two ends. The CDR3 totals 14 residues. The CDR3 sequence: CSVGRSPMNTEAFF. CDR3 DNA: TGCAGCGTGGGCAGGTCCCCAATGAACACTGAAGCTTTCTTT.

The chain links TRBV5-5 to TRBJ1-3; 9 nucleotides agree with TRBD1. The V gene end was trimmed by 4 bases and the J gene end by 2 bases; junction bases not matched to a gene: 4. The CDR3 is 15 amino acids. CDR1 is SGHKS and CDR2 is YYEKEE in the germline V gene (reference sequence). CDR3 DNA: TGTGCCAGCAGCCACAGGGGGCCTCCTGGAAACACCATATATTTT. The encoded protein is CASSHRGPPGNTIYF.

V usage is TRBV7-2 and J usage is TRBJ1-1; a weak D match, TRBD1 (5 bases). Trimming took 5 bases from V and 0 from J, leaving 16 bases between them. Germline CDR1 SGHTA, CDR2 FQGNSA. The CDR3 has 16 residues. In DNA form, the CDR3 reads TGTGCCAGCAGCGCGACTCCGGGACTGATGAACACTGAAGCTTTCTTT. This sequence encodes CASSATPGLMNTEAFF.

The chain employs TRBV19 and TRBJ2-7; D is possibly TRBD2 (6 bases). Germline V gene sequence: CDR1 LNHDA, CDR2 SQIVND (reference sequence). Trimming removed 5 bases from V and 4 bases from J, with 15 bases in between. CDR3 length: 14 residues. The CDR3 bases are TGTGCCAGTAGTCCCAGGACTGGGGGGTACGAGCAGTACTTC. Translated, it gives CASSPRTGGYEQYF. Together with reference TRBV19 and TRBJ2-7, the CDR3 gives the full variable domain: DGGITQSPKYLFRKEGQNVTLSCEQNLNHDAMYWYRQDPGQGLRLIYYSQIVNDFQKGDIAEGYSVSREKKESFPLTVTSAQKNPTAFYLCASSPRTGGYEQYFGPGTRLTVT.

The CDR3 protein is CASILRGPGEKLFF. For the CDR3, the DNA is TGTGCCAGCATCCTAAGGGGTCCGGGCGAAAAACTGTTTTTT. The chain uses TRBV2 and TRBJ1-4; tentatively, D is TRBD1 (5 bases). The CDR3 has 14 residues. CDR1 SNHLY and CDR2 FYNNEI come from the germline V gene. V dropped 7 bases and J dropped 8 bases, with 17 bases sitting between them.

The chain employs TRBV7-2 and TRBJ1-6; 7 bases map to TRBD1. This CDR3 spans 16 amino acids. Per the germline V gene, CDR1 is SGHTA and CDR2 is FQGNSA. Unmatched junction bases numbered 5, after V lost 1 base and J lost 5 bases. The CDR3 DNA follows: TGTGCCAGCAGCTTAGGAGGCAGGGGGGATAATTCACCCCTCCACTTT. This encodes CASSLGGRGDNSPLHF.

The chain uses TRBV4-2 and TRBJ2-2; 9 nucleotides align to TRBD2. Germline CDR1 reads LGHNA; CDR2 reads YNFKEQ. CDR3 length: 16 residues. With V trimmed by 1 base and J by 8 bases, 8 bases remained unmatched. The CDR3 DNA is TGTGCCAGCAGCCAAGGACTAGCGGCGATAGGGGGGGAGCTGTTTTTT. It is translated as CASSQGLAAIGGELFF.

The chain uses TRBV18 and TRBJ2-7; a possible D gene is TRBD1 (6 bases). The CDR3 runs 14 residues. Per the germline V gene, CDR1 is KGHSH and CDR2 is LQKENI. The V end lost 3 bases, the J end lost 7 bases, and 16 bases lay between the germline ends. The chain's CDR3 is CASSPQRGTEEQYF. The CDR3 DNA sequence: TGTGCCAGCTCACCCCAGAGGGGGACGGAGGAGCAGTACTTC. The full variable domain, with the rest looked up from reference TRBV18 and TRBJ2-7, is NAGVMQNPRHLVRRRGQEARLRCSPMKGHSHVYWYRQLPEEGLKFMVYLQKENIIDESGMPKERFSAEFPKEGPSILRIQQVVRGDSAAYFCASSPQRGTEEQYFGPGTRLTVT.

The chain combines TRBV25-1 with TRBJ1-6; TRBD1 matches at 8 bases. CDR1 is MGHDK and CDR2 is SYGVNS in the germline V gene. CDR3 size: 17 residues. V lost 4 bases and J lost 4; bases outside the gene matches: 9. CDR3 loop: CASSAITGTGYNSPLHF. The DNA of the CDR3 is TGTGCCAGCAGTGCGATTACCGGGACAGGTTATAATTCACCCCTCCACTTT.

The chain recombines TRBV6-6 with TRBJ1-5; 8 bases match TRBD1. Losses at the gene ends were 4 bases for V and 3 bases for J; bases not matched to a gene: 5. The CDR3 loop spans 15 amino acids. Germline values: CDR1 MNHNY, CDR2 SVGAGI (reference sequence). Here the CDR3 reads CASSSRRGPNQPQHF. The CDR3 DNA sequence: TGTGCCAGCAGTTCTCGCAGGGGGCCCAATCAGCCCCAGCATTTT.

This rearrangement joins TRBV5-1 to TRBJ2-7; unclear D gene. CDR1 is SGHRS, CDR2 YFSETQ, per germline. This CDR3 spans 14 amino acids. Trimming cost V 3 bases and J 0 bases, with 10 bases left between them. The chain's CDR3 is CASSSNGRSYEQYF. The CDR3 bases are TGCGCCAGCAGCTCCAACGGACGCTCCTACGAGCAGTACTTC.

This clone has a single count. The chain recombines TRBV6-5 with TRBJ2-3; no reliable D call. CDR3 size: 11 residues. CDR1 is MNHEY, CDR2 SVGAGI, per germline. Trimming pared 5 bases from V and 6 bases from J, leaving 6 bases between. The chain's CDR3 is CASSLADTQYF. The CDR3 coding sequence is TGTGCCAGCAGTCTTGCGGATACGCAGTATTTT.

The V call is TRBV6-4, the J call TRBJ2-6, with 11 nucleotides matching TRBD1. From germline, CDR1 is MRHNA and CDR2 SNTAGT. CDR3 length equals 17 residues. V lost 4 bases, J lost 4 bases, and 6 bases stayed unmatched. In nucleotides, the CDR3 is TGTGCCAGCAGTGCCGGACAGGGGGCTCCCGGGGCCAACGTCCTGACTTTC. Translating gives CASSAGQGAPGANVLTF.

The V gene is TRBV5-1, the J gene TRBJ2-1; 9 bases align to TRBD1. J was trimmed by 7 bases and V by 3 bases; bases with no gene match: 14. The germline CDR1 and CDR2 sequences are SGHRS and YFSETQ. There are 17 residues in the CDR3. CDR3 amino acids: CASSYTGTGQPGNEQFF. CDR3 DNA sequence: TGCGCCAGCAGCTACACCGGGACAGGGCAACCAGGGAATGAGCAGTTCTTC.

The J gene is TRBJ1-5, the V gene TRBV5-1; a possible D gene is TRBD1 (6 bases). Germline assignment: CDR1 SGHRS and CDR2 YFSETQ. V lost 0 bases, J lost 5 bases, and 12 bases lay in between. This CDR3 comprises 15 residues. The CDR3 loop is CASSLGGGADQPQHF. The CDR3 coding sequence is TGCGCCAGCAGCTTGGGGGGGGGCGCCGATCAGCCCCAGCATTTT.

The rearrangement joins TRBV27 to TRBJ1-3; 9 nucleotides match TRBD1. Per germline, CDR1 MNHEY and CDR2 SMNVEV (reference sequence). CDR3 size: 15 residues. The ends lost 3 bases at V and 4 bases at J; junction bases unmatched: 4. The CDR3 DNA sequence: TGTGCCAGCAGTTTCAACAGGGGGCCCGGAAACACCATATATTTT. Its translation: CASSFNRGPGNTIYF.

The V call is TRBV5-5, the J call TRBJ2-7, with a possible D match to TRBD2 (6 bases). CDR3 length: 16 amino acids. The germline V gene has CDR1 SGHKS and CDR2 YYEKEE (reference sequence). Trimming removed 2 bases from V and 0 bases from J, with 15 bases in between. The CDR3 coding sequence is TGTGCCAGCAGCTTTTGGGCGGGACGCCCCTCCTACGAGCAGTACTTC. Translation: CASSFWAGRPSYEQYF.

The rearrangement links TRBV27 to TRBJ2-1; D unresolved. Trimming removed 7 bases from V and 4 bases from J, with 11 bases in between. This CDR3 is 13 amino acids long. In germline, CDR1 is MNHEY, CDR2 SMNVEV (reference sequence). The CDR3 reads CASTRSGYNEQFF. CDR3 in DNA: TGTGCCAGCACCCGATCCGGTTACAATGAGCAGTTCTTC.

This clone occurred once. V gene TRBV9 combines with J gene TRBJ2-6, with D perhaps given as TRBD1 or TRBD2 (5 bases each). V dropped 1 base and J dropped 2 bases, with 13 bases sitting between them. Germline V gene data show CDR1 as SGDLS and CDR2 as YYNGEE. This CDR3 is 17 amino acids long. The CDR3, as DNA: TGTGCCAGCAGCGTAACCACGAGAGGGGCTGGGGCCAACGTCCTGACTTTC. Its translation is CASSVTTRGAGANVLTF.

The chain links TRBV30 to TRBJ1-5; D possibly corresponds to TRBD1 (5 bases). V dropped 2 bases and J dropped 3 bases, with 14 bases sitting between them. Germline CDR1 reads GTSNPN; CDR2 reads SVGIG (reference sequence). The CDR3 loop spans 15 amino acids. The CDR3 is CAWSRGGLLNQPQHF. The CDR3 coding sequence is TGTGCCTGGAGTCGGGGGGGGTTACTCAATCAGCCCCAGCATTTT.

The CDR3 protein is CASSLGRDYEQYF. Written as DNA, the CDR3 is TGTGCCAGCAGCCTAGGACGGGACTACGAGCAGTACTTC. This rearrangement joins TRBV7-2 to TRBJ2-7; D is possibly TRBD2 (5 bases). Trimming shortened V by 5 bases and J by 3 bases, and 11 bases separated the two germline ends. The CDR3 loop spans 13 amino acids. Per the germline V gene, CDR1 is SGHTA and CDR2 is FQGNSA.

The chain recombines TRBV5-1 with TRBJ2-5; no firm D call. CDR1 and CDR2 from the germline V gene are SGHRS and YFSETQ. This CDR3 spans 14 amino acids. The V and J ends lost 6 bases and 5 bases respectively, with 17 bases between them. DNA for the CDR3: TGCGCCAGCACAGGAGCCGACCCCTCGGAGACCCAGTACTTC. Its translation: CASTGADPSETQYF.

In this sample, this clone turned up once. V is TRBV28 and J is TRBJ1-3; TRBD1 matches 7 bases. Germline V gives CDR1 MDHEN, CDR2 SYDVKM. This CDR3 spans 12 amino acids. V dropped 4 bases and J dropped 16; count of bases not matched to a gene: 10. The CDR3 bases are TGTGCCAGCAGTTCCCAGGGGGGCGCAGGGTATTTT. Its protein product is CASSSQGGAGYF.

The rearrangement joins TRBV14 to TRBJ2-7, with D perhaps matching TRBD2 (5 bases). Trimming removed 3 bases from V and 12 bases from J, with 12 bases in between. The V gene's germline CDR1 is SGHDN and CDR2 FVKESK. This CDR3 is built from 11 residues. CDR3 residues: CASSHRRGGYF. The CDR3 DNA is TGTGCCAGCAGCCATCGCCGAGGAGGGTACTTC.

The gene calls are TRBV29-1 and TRBJ2-5, with unresolved D. The CDR3 extends over 12 amino acids. Trimming cost V 3 bases and J 1 base, with 6 bases left between them. Germline values: CDR1 SQVTM, CDR2 ANQGSEA. This CDR3 is CSVDLVQETQYF. The CDR3 DNA reads as TGCAGCGTTGACCTTGTCCAAGAGACCCAGTACTTC.

This clone was found once. The CDR3 DNA reads TGTGCCAGCAGTGTAGGGCATCTGGGCACTGAAGCTTTCTTT. Its translation: CASSVGHLGTEAFF. The gene calls are TRBV6-4 and TRBJ1-1, with D unclear. Trimming cost V 4 bases and J 4 bases, with 13 bases left between them. The CDR3 extends over 14 amino acids. CDR1 and CDR2 (germline): MRHNA, SNTAGT.

The chain carries TRBV7-9 and TRBJ1-4; TRBD1 is a possible D gene (5 bases). CDR1 is SEHNR and CDR2 is FQNEAQ in the germline V gene (reference sequence). V was clipped by 2 bases and J by 5 bases, with 12 bases between them. This CDR3 contains 15 residues. CDR3 DNA: TGTGCCAGCAGCTTATACTTACAGGTCAATGAAAAACTGTTTTTT. Residues: CASSLYLQVNEKLFF. Combining the CDR3 with reference TRBV7-9 and TRBJ1-4 gives the whole variable domain DTGVSQNPRHKITKRGQNVTFRCDPISEHNRLYWYRQTLGQGPEFLTYFQNEAQLEKSRLLSDRFSAERPKGSFSTLEIQRTEQGDSAMYLCASSLYLQVNEKLFFGSGTQLSVL.

This clone appeared once. V is TRBV5-4 and J is TRBJ2-3; D possibly corresponds to TRBD2 (6 bases). This CDR3 contains 16 residues. CDR1 is SGHNT, CDR2 YYREEE, per germline (reference sequence). Trimming took off 0 bases at V and 2 bases at J, with 13 bases between the two ends. The CDR3 DNA is TGTGCCAGCAGCTTGGATCCCAGGACTAACACAGATACGCAGTATTTT. Its protein is CASSLDPRTNTDTQYF.

The chain recombines TRBV7-8 with TRBJ2-2; D unresolved. CDR1 is SGHVS, CDR2 FQNEAQ, per germline. V lost 3 bases to trimming and J lost 1 base, with 6 bases between them. The CDR3 runs 14 residues. The CDR3 is CASSLVLNTGELFF. The CDR3 DNA follows: TGTGCCAGCAGCTTGGTTTTGAACACCGGGGAGCTGTTTTTT.

This clone has a handful of counts. The junction departs from the called germline gene at one end, perhaps through a read error. V gene TRBV5-6 combines with J gene TRBJ1-2; no clear D. Germline CDR1 and CDR2: SGHDT and YYEEEE. The CDR3 loop spans 13 amino acids. CDR3 region: CASSSYRARSHLF. The CDR3 DNA reads as TGTGCCAGCAGCAGCTACAGAGCCCGTTCCCATCTCTTC.

This chain uses TRBV28 with TRBJ2-1, with D perhaps being TRBD1 or TRBD2 (5 bases each). Germline values: CDR1 MDHEN, CDR2 SYDVKM. Trimming removed 5 bases at V and 9 bases at J, with 8 bases between. The CDR3 runs to 11 residues. As DNA, the CDR3 is TGTGCCAGCAGTCGGGACGTTGAGCAGTTCTTC. Translated: CASSRDVEQFF. Full variable domain (remainder filled in from reference TRBV28 and TRBJ2-1): DVKVTQSSRYLVKRTGEKVFLECVQDMDHENMFWYRQDPGLGLRLIYFSYDVKMKEKGDIPEGYSVSREKKERFSLILESASTNQTSMYLCASSRDVEQFFGPGTRLTVL.